A selection of T cell receptor beta chains follows, all from one sample in a study of regulatory T cells in long-lasting Graves disease. TCRdb re-called the multiplex PCR reads through MiXCR, storing one row per CDR3 protein. The sample has 350,000 to 450,000 distinct CDR3 sequences, 14% to 15% seen once. The same data also contributed to another study, on T cells in Graves' hyperthyroidism and ophthalmopathy.

The sequencing used peripheral blood mononuclear cells (PBMCs), collected at new diagnosis, from a patient treated with antithyroid drugs. Source of these receptors: a woman between 35 and 50 years old with Graves disease. CDR3s include the opening cysteine and the closing phenylalanine or tryptophan. Each record gives: CDR3 protein, CDR3 DNA, V gene, D gene, J gene, clone size. The D gene is left open where the match is weak. A row's size may be missing; if present it is once, few, many or a size class.

CDR3aa: CASGLQGYGYTF
CDR3nt: TGTGCCAGCGGACTACAGGGATACGGCTACACCTTC
v_gene: TRBV27
d_gene: -
j_gene: TRBJ1-2
abundance: many

CDR3aa: CATSRDNANTGELFF
CDR3nt: TGTGCCACCAGCAGGGATAACGCGAACACCGGGGAGCTGTTTTTT
v_gene: TRBV15
d_gene: -
j_gene: TRBJ2-2
abundance: many

CDR3aa: CASSRGGQETQYF
CDR3nt: TGTGCCAGCAGCCGGGGTGGGCAAGAGACCCAGTACTTC
v_gene: TRBV7-3
d_gene: -
j_gene: TRBJ2-5
abundance: many

CDR3aa: CASSQETGLAGKFGNEQFF
CDR3nt: TGCGCCAGCAGCCAAGAGACGGGACTAGCGGGAAAGTTCGGCAATGAGCAGTTCTTC
v_gene: TRBV4-1
d_gene: TRBD2
j_gene: TRBJ2-1
abundance: few

CDR3aa: CASSKTPSYEQYF
CDR3nt: TGTGCCAGTAGTAAAACCCCCTCCTACGAGCAGTACTTC
v_gene: TRBV19
d_gene: -
j_gene: TRBJ2-7
abundance: few

CDR3aa: CASSLQGGSNQPQHF
CDR3nt: TGTGCCAGCAGCTTACAGGGGGGAAGCAATCAGCCCCAGCATTTT
v_gene: TRBV7-8
d_gene: TRBD1
j_gene: TRBJ1-5
abundance: -

CDR3aa: CSAGLGTYEQYF
CDR3nt: TGCAGTGCCGGACTAGGAACCTACGAGCAGTACTTC
v_gene: TRBV20-1
d_gene: TRBD2
j_gene: TRBJ2-7
abundance: many

CDR3aa: CASSPGTSGMIYYF
CDR3nt: TGTGCCAGCTCACCCGGGACTAGCGGGATGATATATTACTTC
v_gene: TRBV18
d_gene: TRBD2
j_gene: TRBJ2-7
abundance: many

CDR3aa: CASSLASGSTEQYF
CDR3nt: TGTGCCAGCAGTTTAGCTAGCGGGAGTACCGAGCAGTACTTC
v_gene: TRBV12-3/TRBV12-4
d_gene: TRBD2
j_gene: TRBJ2-7
abundance: many

CDR3aa: CASSESMGWRIYEQYF
CDR3nt: TGTGCCAGCAGTGAATCTATGGGTTGGAGAATCTACGAGCAGTACTTC
v_gene: TRBV6-1
d_gene: -
j_gene: TRBJ2-7
abundance: many

CDR3aa: CASSQQTGANSPLHF
CDR3nt: TGTGCCAGCAGCCAACAGACAGGGGCTAATTCACCCCTCCACTTT
v_gene: TRBV3-1
d_gene: TRBD1
j_gene: TRBJ1-6
abundance: many

CDR3aa: CASSPRGNTQYF
CDR3nt: TGCGCCAGCAGCCCCAGGGGAAATACGCAGTATTTT
v_gene: TRBV5-1
d_gene: -
j_gene: TRBJ2-3
abundance: -

CDR3aa: CASSKWKVATGMNTEAFF
CDR3nt: TGTGCCAGCAGCAAATGGAAGGTAGCTACAGGCATGAACACTGAAGCTTTCTTT
v_gene: TRBV7-9
d_gene: -
j_gene: TRBJ1-1
abundance: many

CDR3aa: CASSPRLEWDYGYTF
CDR3nt: TGTGCCAGCAGCCCACGTCTTGAATGGGACTATGGCTACACCTTC
v_gene: TRBV11-2
d_gene: -
j_gene: TRBJ1-2
abundance: -

CDR3aa: CSASSQTMYREQYF
CDR3nt: TGCAGTGCTAGTTCCCAAACCATGTATCGTGAGCAGTACTTC
v_gene: TRBV20-1
d_gene: -
j_gene: TRBJ2-7
abundance: many

CDR3aa: CASSASGDRVIYGYTF
CDR3nt: TGTGCCAGCAGTGCATCCGGGGACAGGGTAATCTATGGCTACACCTTC
v_gene: TRBV25-1
d_gene: TRBD1
j_gene: TRBJ1-2
abundance: many

CDR3aa: CASSPGNSYEQYF
CDR3nt: TGTGCCAGCAGCCCGGGAAATAGCTACGAGCAGTACTTC
v_gene: TRBV28
d_gene: -
j_gene: TRBJ2-7
abundance: many

CDR3aa: CASSEFTDKQYF
CDR3nt: TGTGCCAGCAGTGAATTCACGGACAAGCAGTACTTC
v_gene: TRBV25-1
d_gene: -
j_gene: TRBJ2-7
abundance: few

CDR3aa: CASSPRTEAYYEQYF
CDR3nt: TGTGCCAGCAGTCCCAGGACAGAGGCCTACTACGAGCAGTACTTC
v_gene: TRBV28
d_gene: -
j_gene: TRBJ2-7
abundance: many

CDR3aa: CASGFPVTGANVLTF
CDR3nt: TGTGCTAGTGGTTTCCCTGTCACTGGGGCCAACGTCCTGACTTTC
v_gene: TRBV12-5
d_gene: -
j_gene: TRBJ2-6
abundance: few

CDR3aa: CASSFFSGRHNEQFF
CDR3nt: TGTGCCAGCAGTTTCTTTAGCGGGAGACACAATGAGCAGTTCTTC
v_gene: TRBV12-3/TRBV12-4
d_gene: TRBD2
j_gene: TRBJ2-1
abundance: many

CDR3aa: CASSFDGRARNEQFF
CDR3nt: TGTGCCAGCAGCTTCGACGGGAGGGCTCGCAATGAGCAGTTCTTC
v_gene: TRBV7-9
d_gene: TRBD2
j_gene: TRBJ2-1
abundance: -

CDR3aa: CASSPRGRGSGNTIYF
CDR3nt: TGTGCCAGCAGTCCACGGGGGCGCGGGTCTGGAAACACCATATATTTT
v_gene: TRBV28
d_gene: -
j_gene: TRBJ1-3
abundance: many

CDR3aa: CASSQVFSEGTDTQYF
CDR3nt: TGTGCCAGCAGCCAGGTTTTTTCGGAGGGCACAGATACGCAGTATTTT
v_gene: TRBV3-1
d_gene: -
j_gene: TRBJ2-3
abundance: few

CDR3aa: CSARERGNTGELFF
CDR3nt: TGCAGTGCTAGAGAGCGGGGGAACACCGGGGAGCTGTTTTTT
v_gene: TRBV20-1
d_gene: -
j_gene: TRBJ2-2
abundance: -

CDR3aa: CASSPESGANVLTF
CDR3nt: TGTGCCAGCTCACCAGAATCTGGGGCCAACGTCCTGACTTTC
v_gene: TRBV18
d_gene: -
j_gene: TRBJ2-6
abundance: -

CDR3aa: CAISDSSGTSGSEQFF
CDR3nt: TGTGCCATCAGTGACAGCTCCGGGACTAGCGGGAGCGAGCAGTTCTTC
v_gene: TRBV10-3
d_gene: TRBD2
j_gene: TRBJ2-1
abundance: few

CDR3aa: CASRYGVGEQYF
CDR3nt: TGTGCCAGCAGGTATGGGGTGGGGGAGCAGTACTTC
v_gene: TRBV6-1
d_gene: -
j_gene: TRBJ2-7
abundance: -

CDR3aa: CASSLGRGGFEKLFF
CDR3nt: TGTGCCAGCAGTTTAGGTCGGGGGGGGTTTGAAAAACTGTTTTTT
v_gene: TRBV12-3/TRBV12-4
d_gene: -
j_gene: TRBJ1-4
abundance: -

CDR3aa: CASSLSDGPYGYTF
CDR3nt: TGTGCCAGCAGTTTAAGTGACGGCCCCTATGGCTACACCTTC
v_gene: TRBV12-3/TRBV12-4
d_gene: -
j_gene: TRBJ1-2
abundance: many

CDR3aa: CSARERAGEGGRETQYF
CDR3nt: TGCAGTGCTAGAGAGCGGGCGGGGGAAGGGGGCCGTGAGACCCAGTACTTC
v_gene: TRBV20-1
d_gene: -
j_gene: TRBJ2-5
abundance: few

CDR3aa: CASSSDSSGETQYF
CDR3nt: TGTGCCAGCAGTTCCGACAGCTCCGGGGAGACCCAGTACTTC
v_gene: TRBV28
d_gene: -
j_gene: TRBJ2-5
abundance: -

CDR3aa: CASTPRGGRTDTQYF
CDR3nt: TGTGCCAGTACCCCACGGGGGGGTAGAACAGATACGCAGTATTTT
v_gene: TRBV19
d_gene: TRBD2
j_gene: TRBJ2-3
abundance: many

CDR3aa: CASTEETSGNEQFF
CDR3nt: TGTGCCAGCACGGAGGAGACTAGCGGGAATGAGCAGTTCTTC
v_gene: TRBV12-3/TRBV12-4
d_gene: TRBD2
j_gene: TRBJ2-1
abundance: many

CDR3aa: CASRIGGSTGELFF
CDR3nt: TGTGCCAGCAGGATAGGAGGGAGCACCGGGGAGCTGTTTTTT
v_gene: TRBV27
d_gene: -
j_gene: TRBJ2-2
abundance: -

CDR3aa: CASSPAGGNTGELFF
CDR3nt: TGTGCCAGCTCACCGGCAGGGGGCAACACCGGGGAGCTGTTTTTT
v_gene: TRBV18
d_gene: TRBD1
j_gene: TRBJ2-2
abundance: few

CDR3aa: CSVARLGQGAHEQFF
CDR3nt: TGCAGCGTCGCACGCCTCGGACAGGGGGCTCATGAGCAGTTCTTC
v_gene: TRBV29-1
d_gene: TRBD1
j_gene: TRBJ2-1
abundance: many

CDR3aa: CASSFGPTDTQYF
CDR3nt: TGTGCCAGCAGCTTTGGTCCCACAGATACGCAGTATTTT
v_gene: TRBV7-8
d_gene: -
j_gene: TRBJ2-3
abundance: many

CDR3aa: CSAVRLARSTDTQYF
CDR3nt: TGCAGTGCCGTCAGACTAGCGCGTAGCACAGATACGCAGTATTTT
v_gene: TRBV20-1
d_gene: TRBD2
j_gene: TRBJ2-3
abundance: many

CDR3aa: CATTLAGGADTQYF
CDR3nt: TGTGCCACCACCCTAGCGGGAGGTGCAGATACGCAGTATTTT
v_gene: TRBV6-2/TRBV6-3
d_gene: TRBD2
j_gene: TRBJ2-3
abundance: many

CDR3aa: CSVARSGGPDEQYF
CDR3nt: TGCAGCGTTGCGAGGTCGGGAGGGCCCGACGAGCAGTACTTC
v_gene: TRBV29-1
d_gene: TRBD2
j_gene: TRBJ2-7
abundance: -

CDR3aa: CSATDRGPYEQYF
CDR3nt: TGCAGTGCCACCGACAGGGGGCCCTACGAGCAGTACTTC
v_gene: TRBV20-1
d_gene: TRBD1
j_gene: TRBJ2-7
abundance: -

CDR3aa: CASSAWAEPTGEQYF
CDR3nt: TGTGCCAGCAGCGCGTGGGCAGAACCGACGGGGGAGCAGTACTTC
v_gene: TRBV9
d_gene: -
j_gene: TRBJ2-7
abundance: -

CDR3aa: CSARSGGTYEQYF
CDR3nt: TGCAGTGCTAGGTCGGGAGGAACATACGAGCAGTACTTC
v_gene: TRBV20-1
d_gene: TRBD2
j_gene: TRBJ2-7
abundance: many

CDR3aa: CSAIQGARTEASF
CDR3nt: TGCAGTGCTATACAGGGGGCGCGTACTGAAGCTTCCTTT
v_gene: TRBV20-1
d_gene: TRBD1
j_gene: TRBJ1-1
abundance: few

CDR3aa: CAKTFGLAGVLKETQYF
CDR3nt: TGTGCCAAGACATTCGGACTAGCGGGAGTATTAAAAGAGACCCAGTACTTC
v_gene: TRBV28
d_gene: TRBD2
j_gene: TRBJ2-5
abundance: many

CDR3aa: CASSTESSYNSPLHF
CDR3nt: TGTGCCAGCAGCACAGAGAGCTCCTATAATTCACCCCTCCACTTT
v_gene: TRBV28
d_gene: -
j_gene: TRBJ1-6
abundance: many

CDR3aa: CASSPGAAPANYGYTF
CDR3nt: TGTGCCAGCAGTCCGGGTGCGGCCCCAGCTAACTATGGCTACACCTTC
v_gene: TRBV27
d_gene: -
j_gene: TRBJ1-2
abundance: many

CDR3aa: CATSDFRGEAFF
CDR3nt: TGTGCCACCAGTGATTTTCGGGGGGAAGCTTTCTTT
v_gene: TRBV24-1
d_gene: -
j_gene: TRBJ1-1
abundance: many

CDR3aa: CASSDTGVSGNTIYF
CDR3nt: TGTGCCAGCAGTGATACAGGGGTCTCTGGAAACACCATATATTTT
v_gene: TRBV27
d_gene: TRBD1
j_gene: TRBJ1-3
abundance: many

CDR3aa: CASSLLAGGTYNEQFF
CDR3nt: TGTGCCAGCAGCCTGCTAGCGGGAGGGACCTACAATGAGCAGTTCTTC
v_gene: TRBV4-2
d_gene: TRBD2
j_gene: TRBJ2-1
abundance: -

CDR3aa: CSVELLRSSYNEQFF
CDR3nt: TGCAGCGTTGAACTCCTCCGGAGCTCCTACAATGAGCAGTTCTTC
v_gene: TRBV29-1
d_gene: -
j_gene: TRBJ2-1
abundance: many

CDR3aa: CASSLPRGFYEQYF
CDR3nt: TGTGCCAGCAGTCTGCCACGAGGATTCTACGAGCAGTACTTC
v_gene: TRBV28
d_gene: -
j_gene: TRBJ2-7
abundance: many

CDR3aa: CASSQVQGQPYEQYF
CDR3nt: TGCGCCAGCAGCCAAGTACAAGGACAGCCCTACGAGCAGTACTTC
v_gene: TRBV4-1
d_gene: -
j_gene: TRBJ2-7
abundance: many

CDR3aa: CASSLDAAGNEQFF
CDR3nt: TGTGCCAGCAGCTTAGATGCGGCGGGGAATGAGCAGTTCTTC
v_gene: TRBV11-3
d_gene: -
j_gene: TRBJ2-1
abundance: many

CDR3aa: CSVDGADTYNEQFF
CDR3nt: TGCAGCGTTGACGGAGCTGACACCTACAATGAGCAGTTCTTC
v_gene: TRBV29-1
d_gene: -
j_gene: TRBJ2-1
abundance: -